A selection of T cell receptor beta chains follows, all from one sample in a study of beta chain features in type 1 diabetes. TCRdb's copy holds only in-frame clones and misses some; the assay was immunoSEQ multiplex PCR. The sample holds under 800,000 clones, less than 20% seen once. Sequencing was performed on naive CD4+ T cells from blood. The receptor set was obtained from a man younger than 35 in good health. The CDR3 runs from the conserved cysteine through the conserved F or W. The D gene is left open where the match is weak. Size is stated for part of the rows, as once, few or many counts, or as a class when the clone is expanded.

V	J	size	D	CDR3	DNA
TRBV23-1	TRBJ1-1	many	-	CASRRGGRTEAFF	TGCGCCAGCCGCAGGGGAGGAAGGACTGAAGCTTTCTTT
TRBV6-6	TRBJ2-1	-	-	CASSDYPMLANEQFF	TGTGCCAGCAGTGATTACCCTATGTTAGCGAATGAGCAGTTCTTC
TRBV19	TRBJ1-5	few	-	CASSMGRANQPQHF	TGTGCCAGTAGTATGGGCAGGGCTAATCAGCCCCAGCATTTT
TRBV9	TRBJ2-2	few	-	CASSVVGDIPNTGELFF	TGTGCCAGCAGCGTAGTAGGGGACATCCCAAACACCGGGGAGCTGTTTTTT
TRBV7-9	TRBJ2-7	many	-	CASSLAGAPEQYF	TGTGCCAGCAGCTTAGCGGGGGCTCCCGAGCAGTACTTC
TRBV28	TRBJ2-7	once	TRBD1	CASTTGARSGEQYF	TGTGCCAGCACCACAGGGGCCCGGTCGGGGGAGCAGTACTTC
TRBV10-3	TRBJ2-2	-	TRBD1	CASRTGDTGELFF	TGTGCCAGCAGGACAGGGGACACCGGGGAGCTGTTTTTT
TRBV28	TRBJ1-3	-	-	CASSSLGNTIYF	TGTGCCAGCAGTTCCCTGGGAAACACCATATATTTT
TRBV4-2	TRBJ2-7	few	TRBD1	CASSQERDRSYEQYF	TGTGCCAGCAGCCAAGAGAGGGACAGATCCTACGAGCAGTACTTC
TRBV28	TRBJ2-7	-	-	CASSFGEQYF	TGTGCCAGCAGTTTTGGCGAGCAGTACTTC
TRBV5-4	TRBJ1-4	-	TRBD1	CASSPEIGQGGEKLFF	TGTGCCAGCAGCCCCGAGATAGGACAGGGTGGTGAAAAACTGTTTTTT
TRBV7-3	TRBJ2-3	few	-	CASSTSTDTQYF	TGTGCCAGCAGCACTAGCACAGATACGCAGTATTTT
TRBV30	TRBJ2-7	-	TRBD1	CACRTGGHSYEQYF	TGTGCCTGCCGAACAGGGGGTCATTCCTACGAGCAGTACTTC
TRBV5-1	TRBJ2-1	-	TRBD2	CASSWTSGVYNEQFF	TGCGCCAGCAGTTGGACTAGCGGGGTTTACAATGAGCAGTTCTTC
TRBV18	TRBJ1-2	few	TRBD1	CASSPLEQGVDGYTF	TGTGCCAGCTCACCTTTGGAACAGGGGGTCGATGGCTACACCTTC
TRBV2	TRBJ2-3	few	TRBD1	CASSRDRGTDTQYF	TGTGCCAGCAGTAGGGACAGGGGCACAGATACGCAGTATTTT
TRBV10-3	TRBJ2-7	-	TRBD1	CAILRDRGGEQYF	TGTGCCATCCTCCGGGACAGGGGCGGCGAGCAGTACTTC
TRBV7-2	TRBJ2-1	few	-	CASRTPGHTYNEQFF	TGTGCCAGCAGAACGCCGGGACACACATACAATGAGCAGTTCTTC
TRBV2	TRBJ2-2	-	-	CASSKERMKNTGELFF	TGTGCCAGCAGCAAGGAACGGATGAAGAACACCGGGGAGCTGTTTTTT
TRBV9	TRBJ2-7	few	-	CASSPQGRRSYEQYF	TGTGCCAGCAGTCCTCAGGGCCGACGCTCCTACGAGCAGTACTTC